The rows below give T cell receptor beta chains drawn from one sample of a study of molecular identifiers for immune sequencing clone quantification. TCRdb reprocessed the PCR reads with MiXCR, giving one entry per CDR3 protein. The repertoire holds hundreds of thousands of distinct CDR3 sequences, just under 20% seen once, with under 0.95% in the top ten. Specimen: naive CD8+ T cells from blood, with Jurkat cell RNA spiked in. Receptors were obtained from a human donor in good health. Some libraries in this study had Jurkat cell RNA spiked in. CDR3s include the opening cysteine and the closing phenylalanine or tryptophan.

v_gene,j_gene,CDR3aa
TRBV10-2,TRBJ2-3,CASTSEGALTDTQYF
TRBV5-1,TRBJ2-1,CASSPEAQPYYNEQFF
TRBV27,TRBJ2-7,CASSLGRGYERYF
TRBV12-3/TRBV12-4,TRBJ1-1,CASSLDSSIIFSTEAFF
TRBV9,TRBJ2-1,CASSPTSGGDNEQFF
TRBV29-1,TRBJ2-7,CSVEPGGGTYEQYF
TRBV6-5,TRBJ2-3,CASSSNWGRSTDTQYF
TRBV4-3,TRBJ2-3,CASSQGDRGFTQYF
TRBV6-5,TRBJ2-5,CAIQAPGWRGKETQYF
TRBV12-3/TRBV12-4,TRBJ2-2,CASSSYWTSGGANTGELFF
TRBV20-1,TRBJ2-1,CSARVGLIYGHSYNEQLF
TRBV11-1,TRBJ2-2,CASSSRDWGELFF
TRBV5-1,TRBJ1-1,CASSWGSGQTEAFF
TRBV11-2,TRBJ2-1,CATQLIGVDEQFF
TRBV20-1,TRBJ2-7,CSALLSGGLTYEQYF
TRBV28,TRBJ1-1,CASRVSSNTEAFF
TRBV20-1,TRBJ2-7,CSARSGSDEQYF
TRBV9,TRBJ2-1,CASSEGILAEWRNEQFF
TRBV28,TRBJ1-1,CASSSNWGTTEAFF
TRBV13,TRBJ2-5,CASSHLGSGGREETQYF
TRBV9,TRBJ2-7,CASSVASGLAGGFEQYF
TRBV5-1,TRBJ2-3,CASSSPGLAASTDTQYF
TRBV4-3,TRBJ1-6,CASSQDRGSYNSPLHF
TRBV20-1,TRBJ2-3,CSAGEAGGWGGDTQYF
TRBV27,TRBJ1-1,CASSMDRGNTEAFF
TRBV19,TRBJ2-7,CASSTWGTYEQYF